This TCR beta chain was identified during a study of T cell responses to AZD1222 COVID-19 vaccine. Notes on the study in general: Females made up more of the donors, who were largely white British, and clonal diversity may have come out too low.

Clones were sequenced by immunoSEQ multiplex PCR, and TCRdb holds only the in-frame ones, with some missing. The profile covers about 200,000 clones, with roughly 91% appearing a single time and over 0.95% taken by the ten largest. This clone was picked up one time. Its antigen is unidentified. Germline V lookup: CDR1 SGHRS, CDR2 YFSETQ. The CDR3 loop spans 14 amino acids. Trimming pared 0 bases from V and 0 bases from J, leaving 6 bases between. The input for sequencing was peripheral blood, taken on day 0 of MenACWY control vaccination. The sequence was obtained from an adult in good health. The chain combines TRBV5-1 with TRBJ1-1, with no clear D. The DNA for the CDR3 is TGCGCCAGCAGCTTGGTCGACATGAACACTGAAGCTTTCTTT. Its translation: CASSLVDMNTEAFF.